A single sample gave rise to the 4 T cell receptor beta chains below, sequenced in a study of cytomegalovirus exposure and HLA in healthy donors. PCR amplification relied on 60 Vbeta primers (plus 13 Jbeta primers). Sequenced by immunoSEQ multiplex PCR; TCRdb stores in-frame clones only, minus some. This sample lists around 26,000 clones; its ten largest clones have around 17%. Sequenced sample: PBMCs. The receptors here all came from a male donor in good health and CMV-seropositive.

The CDR3 protein is CASSASPWATSYNSPLHF. The CDR3 DNA reads TGTGCCAGCAGCGCCAGTCCCTGGGCAACGTCCTATAATTCACCCCTCCACTTT. The gene calls are TRBV9 and TRBJ1-6; unclear D gene. CDR3 size: 18 residues. V shed 3 bases and J shed 1 base, with 17 bases lying between them. CDR1 SGDLS and CDR2 YYNGEE come from the germline V gene.

This clone is classed as medium-sized (0.01 to 0.1%) by frequency. The chain couples TRBV7-9 to TRBJ1-1; perhaps TRBD1 as D (6 bases). Germline values: CDR1 SEHNR, CDR2 FQNEAQ (reference sequence). V lost 3 bases and J lost 1, with 9 bases in between. The CDR3 loop spans 14 amino acids. CDR3: CASSFGGQNTEAFF. The CDR3 DNA is TGTGCCAGCAGCTTTGGGGGACAGAACACTGAAGCTTTCTTT.

The chain links TRBV27 to TRBJ1-2; 8 positions agree with TRBD1. CDR3 length equals 16 residues. Trimming at V came to 4 bases and at J to 4 bases, leaving 11 bases not matched to a gene. Germline values: CDR1 MNHEY, CDR2 SMNVEV (reference sequence). DNA for the CDR3: TGTGCCAGCAGTTCGAGAATCGGACAGGGAGGCTATGGCTACACCTTC. It translates to CASSSRIGQGGYGYTF.

The chain carries TRBV19 and TRBJ1-5; D unresolved. Trimming cost V 0 bases and J 5 bases, with 11 bases left between them. Germline loops: CDR1 LNHDA, CDR2 SQIVND (reference sequence). The CDR3 sequence is 15 residues long. In nucleotides, the CDR3 is TGTGCCAGTAGTATAGATTGGGGAGGTTATCAGCCCCAGCATTTT. It encodes CASSIDWGGYQPQHF.